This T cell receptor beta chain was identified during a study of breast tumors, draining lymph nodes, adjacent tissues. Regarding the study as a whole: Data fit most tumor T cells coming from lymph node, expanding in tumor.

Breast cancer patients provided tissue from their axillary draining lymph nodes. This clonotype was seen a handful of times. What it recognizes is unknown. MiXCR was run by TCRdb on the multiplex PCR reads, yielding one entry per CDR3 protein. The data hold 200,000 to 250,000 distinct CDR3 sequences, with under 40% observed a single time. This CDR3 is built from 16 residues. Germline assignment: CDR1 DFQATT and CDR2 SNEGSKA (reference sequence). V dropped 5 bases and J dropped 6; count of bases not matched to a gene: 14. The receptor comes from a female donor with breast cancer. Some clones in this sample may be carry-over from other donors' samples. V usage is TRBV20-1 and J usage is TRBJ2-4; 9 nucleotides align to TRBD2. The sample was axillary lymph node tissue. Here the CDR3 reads CSALKARLAAINIQYF. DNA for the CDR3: TGCAGTGCTCTAAAGGCGAGACTAGCGGCAATAAACATTCAGTACTTC.